This TCR beta chain was recovered during a study of T cells in Graves' hyperthyroidism and ophthalmopathy. Patients with uncontrolled infections, other autoimmune diseases, pregnancy or lactation were excluded. Study-wide results and caveats: Most clonotypes that expanded in the thyroid above 0.001 also showed up in blood.

What was amplified from RNA transcripts were TCR beta CDR3 regions. Initially, a first-round RT-PCR of the TCR CDR3 employed the HTBI primer set. TCRdb processed the multiplex PCR reads anew with MiXCR; each CDR3 protein has one entry. Of 500,000 to 600,000 distinct CDR3 sequences in the sample, just over 45% were seen once. The germline V gene has CDR1 SGHAT and CDR2 FQNNGV. The CDR3 length is 13 residues. V lost 5 bases, J lost 5 bases, and 10 bases lay in between. A note on this clonotype: Its matching antigen is unknown.

Material: peripheral blood or thyroid tissue (not recorded which). The rearrangement links TRBV11-2 to TRBJ1-5; D call uncertain. This clonotype was obtained from an adult woman with Graves' disease, either hyperthyroidism or ophthalmopathy (not recorded which). The CDR3 bases are TGTGCCAGCAGCCCGCCGGGCTATCAGCCCCAGCATTTT. Protein: CASSPPGYQPQHF.